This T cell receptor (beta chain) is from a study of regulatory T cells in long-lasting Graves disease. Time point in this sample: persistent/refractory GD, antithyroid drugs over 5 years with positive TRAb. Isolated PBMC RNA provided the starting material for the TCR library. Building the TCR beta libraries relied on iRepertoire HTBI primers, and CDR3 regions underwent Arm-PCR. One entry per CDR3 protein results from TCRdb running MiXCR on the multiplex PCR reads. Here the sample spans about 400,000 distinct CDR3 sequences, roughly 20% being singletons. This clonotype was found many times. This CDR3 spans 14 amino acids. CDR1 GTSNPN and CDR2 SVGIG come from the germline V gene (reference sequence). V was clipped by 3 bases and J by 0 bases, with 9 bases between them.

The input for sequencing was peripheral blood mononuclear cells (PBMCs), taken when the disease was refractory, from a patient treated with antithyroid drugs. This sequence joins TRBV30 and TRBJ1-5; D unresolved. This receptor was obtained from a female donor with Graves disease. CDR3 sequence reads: CAWSNGFSNQPQHF. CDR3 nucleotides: TGTGCCTGGAGCAACGGATTTAGCAATCAGCCCCAGCATTTT.